Following are 8 T cell receptor beta chains from one sample sequenced in a study of T cell repertoires in cytomegalovirus infection. TCRdb reanalysed the reads using MiXCR and keeps one entry per CDR3 protein. In the table there are just under 550,000 distinct CDR3 sequences, about a quarter of which are singletons. Sequencing used PBMCs. Receptors originate from a human donor in good health (CMV status not recorded). Some clones in this sample may be carry-over from other donors' samples.

This clonotype was picked up a small number of times. V usage is TRBV12-3 or TRBV12-4 and J usage is TRBJ1-6; D is possibly TRBD1 (6 bases). This CDR3 is built from 15 residues. Trimming took 6 bases from V and 6 from J, leaving 15 bases between them. CDR3 nucleotide sequence: TGTGCCAGCAGCCCAAATGGACAGTTTAATTCACCCCTCCACTTT. Translation: CASSPNGQFNSPLHF.

This clonotype was observed a few times. The chain couples TRBV29-1 to TRBJ1-2; D perhaps matches TRBD1 (6 bases). The CDR3 sequence is 12 residues long. Germline V gene lookup returns CDR1 SQVTM and CDR2 ANQGSEA. V lost 5 bases and J lost 5, with 12 bases in between. The CDR3 loop reads CSVYYRVYGYTF. The CDR3, as DNA: TGCAGCGTTTACTACAGGGTGTATGGCTACACCTTC.

The chain links TRBV18 to TRBJ2-6; no clear D. CDR1 and CDR2 (germline): KGHSH, LQKENI. CDR3 length: 15 residues. Trimming cost V 1 base and J 2 bases, with 6 bases left between them. The CDR3 loop reads CASSPLPPGANVLTF. The CDR3 DNA sequence: TGTGCCAGCTCACCACTCCCCCCTGGGGCCAACGTCCTGACTTTC.

This clonotype has a count of ten or more. The rearrangement uses TRBV10-2 and TRBJ2-7, with D perhaps matching TRBD1 (6 bases). CDR1 is WSHSY and CDR2 is SAAADI in the germline V gene. The CDR3 is made up of 14 amino acids. Trimming took 0 bases from V and 2 from J, leaving 8 bases between them. The CDR3 reads CASSESWGPYEQYF. In DNA, the CDR3 is TGCGCCAGCAGTGAGTCATGGGGGCCCTACGAGCAGTACTTC.

The rearrangement uses TRBV7-2 and TRBJ2-5; 9 bases fit TRBD2. Germline loops: CDR1 SGHTA, CDR2 FQGNSA. V gave up 5 bases and J gave up 3 bases; unmatched junction bases: 13. The CDR3 length is 17 residues. CDR3 sequence (DNA): TGTGCCAGCAGCCCAACCCTAGCGGGGACATTTAAAGAGACCCAGTACTTC. It translates to CASSPTLAGTFKETQYF.

This clonotype was picked up one time. The rearrangement links TRBV19 to TRBJ2-3; no definite D call. The CDR3 loop spans 15 amino acids. V was cut by 3 bases and J by 2 bases, with 12 bases left in between. Per germline, CDR1 LNHDA and CDR2 SQIVND (reference sequence). The DNA of the CDR3 is TGTGCCAGTAGTATTAACCTGGACCTCACAGATACGCAGTATTTT. Translated, it gives CASSINLDLTDTQYF. Complete variable domain (other parts from reference TRBV19 and TRBJ2-3): DGGITQSPKYLFRKEGQNVTLSCEQNLNHDAMYWYRQDPGQGLRLIYYSQIVNDFQKGDIAEGYSVSREKKESFPLTVTSAQKNPTAFYLCASSINLDLTDTQYFGPGTRLTVL.

The J gene is TRBJ1-1, the V gene TRBV12-3 or TRBV12-4; 8 positions match TRBD1. The CDR3 totals 14 residues. J gave up 1 base and V 7 bases, and 5 bases lay outside the gene matches. The CDR3 DNA reads as TGTGCCAGCAACCGGGACAGGAAGAACACTGAAGCTTTCTTT. Protein sequence: CASNRDRKNTEAFF.

In nucleotides, the CDR3 is TGTGCCAGCAGCTTAGCCAACACCCCGTACAATGAGCAGTTCTTC. As protein: CASSLANTPYNEQFF. This chain joins TRBV7-9 and TRBJ2-1; no definite D call. The V and J ends lost 0 bases and 4 bases respectively, with 10 bases between them. The CDR3 extends over 15 amino acids. The germline V gene has CDR1 SEHNR and CDR2 FQNEAQ (reference sequence).